This is a list of T cell receptor beta chains from one sample in a study of CD8+CD57+ T cells in acquired aplastic anemia. A single record per CDR3 protein comes from TCRdb applying MiXCR to the reads. The sample has under 150,000 distinct CDR3 sequences, about 40% seen once. The sample comprised sorted CD4+, CD8+, or CD8+CD57+ T cells (not recorded which) from PBMCs. The receptors originated from a human donor in good health, serving as a control. The CDR3 runs from the conserved cysteine through the conserved F or W. The D gene is left open where the match is weak. Expanded clones are given a class, and other clones once, few, many or no size at all.

J | size | D | V | CDR3 | DNA
TRBJ2-1 | many | TRBD2 | TRBV6-2/TRBV6-3 | CASSYVGLAGDNEQFF | TGTGCCAGCAGTTACGTGGGACTAGCGGGGGATAATGAGCAGTTCTTC
TRBJ2-1 | . | TRBD1 | TRBV10-1 | CASSPGKGAYNEQFF | TGCGCCAGCAGCCCCGGGAAGGGGGCGTACAATGAGCAGTTCTTC
TRBJ1-1 | . | . | TRBV10-3 | CAIGENRDTEAFF | TGTGCCATCGGTGAGAACCGGGACACTGAAGCTTTCTTT
TRBJ2-3 | many | TRBD1 | TRBV2 | CASSGRQGARTDTQYF | TGTGCCAGCAGTGGGAGACAGGGGGCGAGGACAGATACGCAGTATTTT
TRBJ1-6 | many | TRBD1 | TRBV11-3 | CASSGTGGHSPLHF | TGTGCCAGCAGCGGGACAGGGGGTCATTCACCCCTCCACTTT
TRBJ1-3 | few | TRBD1 | TRBV20-1 | CSARLGQSFSGTTIYF | TGCAGTGCTAGACTGGGACAGTCTTTCTCTGGAACCACCATATATTTT
TRBJ2-2 | many | . | TRBV12-3/TRBV12-4 | CASSYRSTGELFF | TGTGCCAGCAGTTACAGGTCCACCGGGGAGCTGTTTTTT
TRBJ1-4 | many | TRBD1 | TRBV12-3/TRBV12-4 | CASSSVPGQGFGEKLFF | TGTGCCAGCAGCTCCGTCCCGGGACAGGGGTTCGGTGAAAAACTGTTTTTT
TRBJ1-2 | few | . | TRBV7-9 | CASSLGEGDGYTF | TGTGCCAGCAGCTTGGGGGAAGGGGATGGCTACACCTTC
TRBJ1-3 | . | . | TRBV20-1 | CSARNWGSLFGNTIYF | TGCAGTGCTAGAAATTGGGGGTCCCTCTTTGGAAACACCATATATTTT
TRBJ1-2 | few | TRBD1 | TRBV5-1 | CASRKTGKQGYTF | TGCGCCAGCAGAAAGACAGGGAAGCAAGGCTACACCTTC
TRBJ2-5 | . | TRBD2 | TRBV7-3 | CASAPIAGGQETQYF | TGTGCCAGCGCGCCAATAGCGGGGGGCCAAGAGACCCAGTACTTC
TRBJ1-1 | . | . | TRBV7-9 | CASSLGGGEAFF | TGTGCCAGCAGCTTGGGGGGTGGTGAAGCTTTCTTT
TRBJ2-7 | few | TRBD1 | TRBV19 | CASTRQGAYEQYF | TGTGCCAGTACCAGGCAGGGGGCCTACGAGCAGTACTTC
TRBJ1-2 | . | TRBD1 | TRBV15 | CATSSYPTATGVYGYTF | TGTGCCACCAGCAGCTACCCAACGGCCACAGGGGTCTATGGCTACACCTTC
TRBJ2-2 | . | . | TRBV6-1 | CASRIQAQNTGELSF | TGTGCCAGCAGGATACAGGCCCAGAACACCGGGGAGCTGTCTTTT
TRBJ1-6 | . | TRBD1 | TRBV5-4 | CASSLGQGARFNSPLHF | TGTGCCAGCAGCTTGGGACAGGGGGCGCGTTTTAATTCACCCCTCCACTTT
TRBJ2-2 | . | . | TRBV30 | CAWSVAGFGNTGELFF | TGTGCCTGGAGTGTAGCAGGGTTCGGGAACACCGGGGAGCTGTTTTTT
TRBJ1-1 | . | TRBD1 | TRBV18 | CASSPRDRLNTEAFF | TGTGCCAGCTCCCCTCGGGACAGGCTAAACACTGAAGCTTTCTTT
TRBJ2-2 | few | . | TRBV5-4 | CASSFGQNQNTGELFF | TGTGCCAGCAGCTTCGGACAGAACCAAAACACCGGGGAGCTGTTTTTT
TRBJ1-3 | many | . | TRBV10-2 | CASSDLPGNTIYF | TGCGCCAGCAGTGACCTTCCTGGAAACACCATATATTTT
TRBJ2-2 | many | . | TRBV12-3/TRBV12-4 | CASSHWATGELFF | TGTGCCAGCAGCCATTGGGCAACCGGGGAGCTGTTTTTT
TRBJ2-3 | . | TRBD2 | TRBV7-2 | CASSLTVSGGRDTQYF | TGTGCCAGCAGCCTGACGGTTAGCGGGGGGCGAGATACGCAGTATTTT
TRBJ2-2 | many | . | TRBV7-9 | CASSLGGRYSGLPGELFF | TGTGCCAGCAGCTTAGGTGGGAGGTACAGCGGACTACCCGGGGAGCTGTTTTTT
TRBJ2-7 | many | TRBD1 | TRBV10-1 | CASSDPWTGGNEQYF | TGCGCCAGCAGTGACCCCTGGACAGGGGGCAATGAGCAGTACTTC
TRBJ2-3 | many | . | TRBV5-1 | CASSFKDFTDTQYF | TGCGCCAGCAGCTTTAAGGATTTCACAGATACGCAGTATTTT
TRBJ2-5 | . | . | TRBV2 | CASKRAPQGRTIQETQYF | TGTGCAAGCAAAAGGGCCCCCCAGGGCAGGACGATCCAAGAGACCCAGTACTTC
TRBJ1-2 | . | TRBD1 | TRBV30 | CAWSVGTAYGYTF | TGTGCCTGGAGTGTAGGGACAGCCTATGGCTACACCTTC
TRBJ1-2 | many | TRBD1 | TRBV6-1 | CASSLNTGQDYGYTF | TGTGCCAGCAGCCTGAATACGGGACAGGACTATGGCTACACCTTC
TRBJ2-2 | few | TRBD2 | TRBV4-1 | CASSQNSGSLNTGELFF | TGCGCCAGCAGCCAAAATAGCGGGAGTTTGAACACCGGGGAGCTGTTTTTT
TRBJ2-7 | once | TRBD1 | TRBV20-1 | CSARTRDSPYEQYF | TGCAGTGCTAGGACCCGGGACAGTCCCTACGAGCAGTACTTC
TRBJ1-5 | . | . | TRBV5-5 | CASSSTAEQPQHF | TGTGCCAGCAGCTCCACTGCGGAACAGCCCCAGCATTTT
TRBJ2-1 | many | . | TRBV20-1 | CSVRRGSSYNEQFF | TGCAGTGTTAGACGGGGGAGCTCCTACAATGAGCAGTTCTTC
TRBJ1-1 | . | . | TRBV11-1 | CASSFLRGGLPGQNTEAFF | TGTGCCAGCAGCTTTCTTAGAGGCGGGTTACCTGGGCAGAACACTGAAGCTTTCTTT
TRBJ2-2 | many | . | TRBV7-9 | CASSLAVLVSSFTGELFF | TGTGCCAGCAGCTTAGCGGTCCTGGTATCCTCTTTCACCGGGGAGCTGTTTTTT
TRBJ2-7 | many | . | TRBV9 | CASSAPGHTYEQYF | TGTGCCAGCAGCGCCCCGGGACACACTTACGAGCAGTACTTC
TRBJ2-1 | many | . | TRBV30 | CAWSVQGTEQFF | TGTGCCTGGAGTGTGCAGGGTACTGAGCAGTTCTTC
TRBJ1-1 | many | . | TRBV20-1 | CSAQDTRGAGTEAFF | TGCAGTGCACAGGACACGAGGGGCGCGGGCACTGAAGCTTTCTTT
TRBJ1-1 | many | . | TRBV20-1 | CSALRPVNTEAFF | TGCAGTGCTCTAAGACCCGTGAACACTGAAGCTTTCTTT
TRBJ2-5 | . | . | TRBV2 | CASEWGGEETQYF | TGTGCCAGCGAGTGGGGTGGAGAAGAGACCCAGTACTTC
TRBJ1-2 | . | TRBD1 | TRBV10-1 | CASSARTGGTEIGYTF | TGCGCCAGCAGCGCTCGCACAGGCGGGACAGAAATTGGCTACACCTTC
TRBJ2-5 | many | TRBD2 | TRBV12-5 | CASGFSGGAETQYF | TGTGCTAGTGGTTTTAGCGGGGGGGCAGAGACCCAGTACTTC
TRBJ2-1 | many | TRBD2 | TRBV6-5 | CASSIAGGRYNEQFF | TGTGCCAGCAGTATAGCGGGGGGGCGTTACAATGAGCAGTTCTTC
TRBJ1-1 | many | . | TRBV2 | CASSEVGGTEAFF | TGTGCCAGCAGTGAAGTGGGGGGGACTGAAGCTTTCTTT
TRBJ2-1 | . | . | TRBV9 | CASSVEYGGGELFF | TGTGCCAGCAGCGTAGAATACGGGGGCGGTGAGCTGTTCTTC
TRBJ2-1 | few | TRBD2 | TRBV28 | CASSPSGAWEQSYNEQFF | TGTGCCAGCAGTCCCAGCGGGGCGTGGGAGCAGTCCTACAATGAGCAGTTCTTC
TRBJ2-2 | many | TRBD2 | TRBV11-3 | CASTSGGLAFTGELFF | TGTGCCAGCACCTCTGGTGGACTAGCGTTCACCGGGGAGCTGTTTTTT
TRBJ2-2 | once | . | TRBV9 | CASSVGPNTGELFF | TGTGCCAGCAGCGTAGGTCCGAACACCGGGGAGCTGTTTTTT
TRBJ2-7 | . | . | TRBV7-3 | CATRPRGGLYEQYF | TGTGCCACCCGACCCAGGGGGGGGTTATACGAGCAGTACTTC
TRBJ2-1 | . | . | TRBV19 | CASGGLPLQFHNEQFF | TGTGCCAGCGGTGGGCTCCCACTACAATTCCACAATGAGCAGTTCTTC
TRBJ1-4 | once | TRBD1 | TRBV11-2 | CASSPPTGWNEKLFF | TGTGCCAGCAGCCCCCCGACAGGGTGGAATGAAAAACTGTTTTTT
TRBJ2-7 | . | TRBD2 | TRBV5-1 | CASSPGLGDPYEQYF | TGCGCCAGCAGCCCGGGACTAGGAGATCCCTACGAGCAGTACTTC
TRBJ1-2 | once | . | TRBV5-4 | CASSHREWGSRGYTF | TGTGCCAGCAGCCATAGGGAATGGGGTTCTCGTGGCTACACCTTC
TRBJ1-1 | many | . | TRBV20-1 | CSARLRNTEAFF | TGCAGTGCTAGATTACGGAACACTGAAGCTTTCTTT
TRBJ1-2 | many | . | TRBV10-3 | CAISERLANYGYTF | TGTGCCATCAGTGAACGACTGGCTAACTATGGCTACACCTTC